Listed below are T cell receptor beta chains from one sample, sequenced in a study of T cells after yellow fever vaccination. TCRdb independently ran MiXCR on the 5' RACE reads; one entry per CDR3 protein. The table has some 320,000 distinct CDR3 sequences, 3.5% to 4.5% seen once. Sequenced here: PBMCs, sampled 15 days after the yellow fever booster vaccination. Receptor source: a young man who received the YFV17D yellow fever vaccine. Each CDR3 is given without its conserved first and last residue. Fields, in order: J gene, clone size, V gene, CDR3 length, D gene, CDR3 protein. A D gene is named only where the DNA matches it firmly. Clone size is stated in some rows and not others, as once, few, many or a class when expanded.

J: TRBJ1-1
size: few
V: TRBV5-1
length: 13
D: NA
CDR3: ASSYVWRGNTEAF

J: TRBJ2-7
size: few
V: TRBV6-2/TRBV6-3
length: 11
D: TRBD1
CDR3: ASRANRGGEQY

J: TRBJ2-1
size: NA
V: TRBV7-2
length: 13
D: TRBD2
CDR3: ASSSERGGHNEQF

J: TRBJ2-7
size: few
V: TRBV5-1
length: 14
D: NA
CDR3: ASSLQGQAADYEQY

J: TRBJ2-3
size: many
V: TRBV29-1
length: 11
D: TRBD1
CDR3: SVVQGAGDTQY

J: TRBJ1-4
size: many
V: TRBV5-1
length: 12
D: NA
CDR3: ASSFVAPDEKLF

J: TRBJ2-4
size: many
V: TRBV7-3
length: 12
D: NA
CDR3: ASSLTGGRNIQY

J: TRBJ2-5
size: many
V: TRBV20-1
length: 13
D: TRBD2
CDR3: SARRGGGAKETQY

J: TRBJ1-1
size: many
V: TRBV29-1
length: 10
D: NA
CDR3: SVGGMYTEAF

J: TRBJ1-4
size: few
V: TRBV6-6
length: 15
D: NA
CDR3: ATRRGRESATNEKLF

J: TRBJ2-5
size: many
V: TRBV25-1
length: 18
D: TRBD2
CDR3: ASSESEGPSGGPVQETQY

J: TRBJ2-3
size: few
V: TRBV24-1
length: 16
D: TRBD1
CDR3: ATSGRADGTGTTDTQY

J: TRBJ2-7
size: NA
V: TRBV6-5
length: 12
D: TRBD2
CDR3: ASRYRASGSEQY

J: TRBJ2-7
size: many
V: TRBV11-2
length: 15
D: TRBD1
CDR3: ASSFPGQGVSSYEQY

J: TRBJ2-1
size: many
V: TRBV10-3
length: 12
D: TRBD2
CDR3: ALSSAGGPAPQF

J: TRBJ1-5
size: few
V: TRBV6-1
length: 15
D: NA
CDR3: ASRISQSPGSNQPQH

J: TRBJ1-1
size: many
V: TRBV5-1
length: 13
D: NA
CDR3: ASSLEAALNTEAF

J: TRBJ1-1
size: NA
V: TRBV19
length: 9
D: NA
CDR3: ANQGKAEAF

J: TRBJ2-5
size: many
V: TRBV7-3
length: 13
D: TRBD2
CDR3: ASSLNRGVEETQY

J: TRBJ2-2
size: few
V: TRBV28
length: 13
D: TRBD2
CDR3: ASSPLGGYTGELF

J: TRBJ1-1
size: NA
V: TRBV12-3/TRBV12-4
length: 12
D: NA
CDR3: ASSFGGGLSEAF

J: TRBJ2-7
size: few
V: TRBV12-3/TRBV12-4
length: 11
D: NA
CDR3: ASSISGVKEQY

J: TRBJ2-1
size: many
V: TRBV7-9
length: 13
D: NA
CDR3: ASSHPVGSYNEQF

J: TRBJ1-5
size: NA
V: TRBV15
length: 11
D: NA
CDR3: ATSREGGQPQH

J: TRBJ2-1
size: many
V: TRBV9
length: 15
D: TRBD2
CDR3: ASSPGGVGGGYNEQF

J: TRBJ2-7
size: NA
V: TRBV7-9
length: 12
D: TRBD1
CDR3: ASSARQGMYEQY

J: TRBJ2-5
size: many
V: TRBV7-3
length: 12
D: NA
CDR3: ASSLTGAEETQY

J: TRBJ2-3
size: many
V: TRBV29-1
length: 11
D: NA
CDR3: SVVRTGTDTQY

J: TRBJ2-7
size: NA
V: TRBV7-2
length: 15
D: TRBD2
CDR3: ASSLASGGTAPYEQY

J: TRBJ1-2
size: many
V: TRBV5-6
length: 11
D: NA
CDR3: ASSPGFNYGYT

J: TRBJ1-3
size: many
V: TRBV29-1
length: 13
D: TRBD1
CDR3: SAGTGHPMGNTIY

J: TRBJ2-1
size: many
V: TRBV6-2/TRBV6-3
length: 12
D: TRBD2
CDR3: ASSSRGGAREQF

J: TRBJ2-3
size: few
V: TRBV5-1
length: 13
D: NA
CDR3: ASSWGPRGADTQY

J: TRBJ2-3
size: many
V: TRBV20-1
length: 11
D: NA
CDR3: SALPGGVDTQY

J: TRBJ2-2
size: few
V: TRBV7-9
length: 13
D: TRBD2
CDR3: ASSLAAGAAGELF

J: TRBJ1-6
size: few
V: TRBV5-6
length: 15
D: NA
CDR3: ASSLPRTAAWNSPLH

J: TRBJ1-3
size: few
V: TRBV5-1
length: 14
D: NA
CDR3: ASSLAGTDSGNTIY

J: TRBJ2-2
size: NA
V: TRBV20-1
length: 13
D: TRBD1
CDR3: SARRTGQVTGELF

J: TRBJ2-5
size: few
V: TRBV14
length: 13
D: NA
CDR3: ASSQEGSGQETQY

J: TRBJ1-1
size: many
V: TRBV11-2
length: 12
D: NA
CDR3: ASSFGVMNTEAF

J: TRBJ2-1
size: few
V: TRBV10-2
length: 11
D: TRBD2
CDR3: ASSASGGNEQF

J: TRBJ1-1
size: once
V: TRBV10-3
length: 13
D: NA
CDR3: AIRASGMGNTEAF

J: TRBJ1-2
size: many
V: TRBV15
length: 11
D: NA
CDR3: ATDLTGFYGYT

J: TRBJ1-5
size: many
V: TRBV2
length: 11
D: NA
CDR3: ASNDFGNQPQH

J: TRBJ2-7
size: NA
V: TRBV18
length: 13
D: NA
CDR3: ASSPPNREGYEQY

J: TRBJ2-5
size: many
V: TRBV2
length: 14
D: NA
CDR3: ASLRLTTAPRETQY

J: TRBJ1-2
size: NA
V: TRBV5-6
length: 13
D: NA
CDR3: ASSLTQLANYGYT

J: TRBJ1-6
size: few
V: TRBV18
length: 14
D: NA
CDR3: ASSPTTGNDNSPLH

J: TRBJ1-2
size: few
V: TRBV6-5
length: 13
D: TRBD1
CDR3: ASSYTGTGGYGYT

J: TRBJ1-5
size: many
V: TRBV20-1
length: 12
D: NA
CDR3: SARVGGAGQPQH

J: TRBJ1-1
size: many
V: TRBV12-3/TRBV12-4
length: 12
D: NA
CDR3: ASSSRRMNTEAF

J: TRBJ2-3
size: many
V: TRBV7-3
length: 11
D: NA
CDR3: ASSPRTRDTQY